Presented here are 10 T cell receptor beta chains from one specimen sequenced in a study of cytomegalovirus exposure and HLA in healthy donors (dated by TCRdb to about 2017). Libraries came from the immunoSEQ multiplex PCR assay. A mixture of 60 forward primers for TCR Vbeta segments and 13 reverse primers for TCR Jbeta segments was used in the multiplex PCR. TCRdb re-hosts the immuneACCESS table, in-frame sequences only. Its copies lack some clones; in the studies checked, an unresolved V gene accounts for under half of them, and the cause for the rest is not known. The sample includes about 73,000 clones, with over 70% observed a single time. Roughly 12% of the sample is held by the ten biggest clonotypes. Sample: PBMCs. The source is a man aged 65-85 years in good health and CMV-seronegative.

The V and J genes are TRBV9 and TRBJ1-2; D is unclear. The V end was cut by 3 bases, the J end by 2 bases, with 11 bases between. The CDR3 is 14 amino acids. Germline V gene data show CDR1 as SGDLS and CDR2 as YYNGEE. CDR3 DNA: TGTGCCAGCAGCGCCATGACGGAGAACTATGGCTACACCTTC. Translating gives CASSAMTENYGYTF.

The V gene is TRBV5-4, the J gene TRBJ2-5; 9 bases are shared with TRBD1. The DNA end is more similar to TRBJ2-7, so the J call may be wrong. The germline gives CDR1 SGHNT, CDR2 YYREEE (reference sequence). The CDR3 runs to 16 residues. The CDR3 DNA follows: TGTGCCAGCAGCAGGACCGGGACAGGGACTTTCTACGAGCAGTACTTC. Amino acids: CASSRTGTGTFYEQYF.

This chain links TRBV19 with TRBJ2-5, with D perhaps matching TRBD1 (6 bases). CDR1 is LNHDA and CDR2 is SQIVND in the germline V gene (reference sequence). The CDR3 spans 16 residues. V was trimmed by 4 bases and J by 2 bases, leaving 17 bases between them. This chain's CDR3 is CASSTRRQDLQETQYF. The CDR3 bases are TGTGCCAGTAGTACACGGCGACAGGACCTGCAAGAGACCCAGTACTTC.

This clone was seen a few times. The chain has TRBV28 and TRBJ1-2; tentatively, D is TRBD1 (5 bases). V gave up 5 bases and J gave up 1 base, with 11 bases separating them. The CDR3 totals 14 residues. Germline CDR1 is MDHEN and CDR2 is SYDVKM. The CDR3 DNA reads as TGTGCCAGCAGTCTAGGGGCTTTTAACTATGGCTACACCTTC. Amino acids: CASSLGAFNYGYTF.

This chain uses TRBV5-4 with TRBJ1-6, with 8 bases fitting TRBD1. Losses at the gene ends were 4 bases for V and 7 bases for J; bases not matched to a gene: 7. There are 15 residues in the CDR3. CDR1 is SGHNT and CDR2 is YYREEE in the germline V gene (reference sequence). The CDR3 spells CASSTKTGVNSPLHF. CDR3 DNA: TGTGCCAGCAGCACCAAGACAGGGGTAAATTCACCCCTCCACTTT.

In the case of this clone: The junction does not match germline at one end; this may be a read error. The chain joins TRBV29-1 to TRBJ2-1, with 8 positions matching TRBD2. From germline, CDR1 is SQVTM and CDR2 ANQGSEA. The CDR3 consists of 17 residues. CDR3 bases: TGCAGCGTGGAAGGTAGCGGGGAGTTTCGGGTCTACAATGAGCAGTTCTTC. Its protein product is CSVEGSGEFRVYNEQFF.

This rearrangement joins TRBV5-1 to TRBJ2-6; possibly TRBD1 for D (5 bases). CDR1 SGHRS and CDR2 YFSETQ come from the germline V gene. CDR3 length: 16 amino acids. V lost 4 bases and J lost 2, with 13 bases in between. Here the CDR3 reads CASSTSTVTGANVLTF. The CDR3 nucleotides read TGCGCCAGCAGCACCTCGACAGTTACTGGGGCCAACGTCCTGACTTTC. The variable domain in full, with the rest retrieved from reference TRBV5-1 and TRBJ2-6, is KAGVTQTPRYLIKTRGQQVTLSCSPISGHRSVSWYQQTPGQGLQFLFEYFSETQRNKGNFPGRFSGRQFSNSRSEMNVSTLELGDSALYLCASSTSTVTGANVLTFGAGSRLTVL.

The chain joins TRBV11-2 to TRBJ2-7; 11 nucleotides align to TRBD2. This CDR3 is 19 amino acids long. V gave up 2 bases and J gave up 0 bases; unmatched junction bases: 12. Germline V gene data show CDR1 as SGHAT and CDR2 as FQNNGV. The CDR3 reads CASSLRRTSGFESSYEQYF. Here the CDR3 DNA reads TGTGCCAGCAGCTTACGAAGGACTAGCGGGTTCGAAAGCTCCTACGAGCAGTACTTC.

The chain couples TRBV6-5 to TRBJ2-5, with TRBD1 identical over 9 bases. The CDR3 contains 15 residues. Germline values: CDR1 MNHEY, CDR2 SVGAGI. With V trimmed by 4 bases and J by 2 bases, 5 bases remained unmatched. CDR3 region: CASSWQQGAQETQYF. The CDR3, as DNA: TGTGCCAGCAGTTGGCAACAGGGGGCTCAAGAGACCCAGTACTTC.

This clone was detected only a few times. The chain combines TRBV5-1 with TRBJ1-1; the match to TRBD1 covers 9 bases. With V trimmed by 0 bases and J by 2 bases, 8 bases remained unmatched. This CDR3 is 17 amino acids long. Germline V gives CDR1 SGHRS, CDR2 YFSETQ. The CDR3 region is CASSLGPQTGGNTEAFF. DNA for the CDR3: TGCGCCAGCAGCTTGGGTCCCCAGACAGGGGGAAACACTGAAGCTTTCTTT. Drawing the rest from reference TRBV5-1 and TRBJ1-1, the complete variable domain is KAGVTQTPRYLIKTRGQQVTLSCSPISGHRSVSWYQQTPGQGLQFLFEYFSETQRNKGNFPGRFSGRQFSNSRSEMNVSTLELGDSALYLCASSLGPQTGGNTEAFFGQGTRLTVV.